This T cell receptor beta chain derives from a study of blood T cell repertoires in COVID-19. Turning to the study itself: The origin of the acute and convalescent COVID-19 samples was the United States, Italy and Spain.

Germline V gene data show CDR1 as SGDLS and CDR2 as YYNGEE. The CDR3 length is 17 residues. Trimming stripped 0 bases from V and 6 bases from J, with 19 bases between. Participants spanned ages about 18 to 90 years and resided in about 25 US areas. Two negative PCRs, clearance, or symptom resolution were required of recovered Cohort 3 donors. The protocol was immunoSEQ multiplex PCR, while the TCRdb copy is restricted to in-frame clones and leaves out a portion. Found here are approximately 64,000 clones, 88% of them singletons; the top ten hold 10%. The J gene is TRBJ2-1, the V gene TRBV9, with D possibly TRBD1 on 5 matching bases. Source material: PBMCs or T cells enriched from blood (not recorded which). The sequence was obtained from a woman aged 40 to 55 who had recovered from COVID-19. CDR3 sequence: CASSVDPLGLVLNEQFF. CDR3 bases: TGTGCCAGCAGCGTAGATCCGTTGGGGCTAGTTCTCAATGAGCAGTTCTTC.